This T cell receptor (beta chain) was sequenced in a study of control samples from healthy donors and cancer patients. Germline assignment: CDR1 LNHDA and CDR2 SQIVND (reference sequence). V trimming: 4 bases; J trimming: 1 base; junction bases outside the gene matches: 8. The CDR3 contains 16 residues. Generated by immunoSEQ multiplex PCR, the TCRdb table keeps only in-frame clones and is missing some. The profile covers some 220,000 clones, with just under 95% appearing a single time and roughly 1.6% taken by the ten largest. The rearrangement joins TRBV19 to TRBJ1-1; 8 nucleotides line up with TRBD1. Source material: blood. This sequence originates from a man aged 45-60 years in good health. The DNA for the CDR3 is TGTGCCAGTAGTAGAGTACAGGGGGTTCCGAACACTGAAGCTTTCTTT. This sequence encodes CASSRVQGVPNTEAFF.